The 5 T cell receptor beta chains reported below all come from one sample, sequenced in a study of blood T cells in healthy people across ages. Combining a sample-barcoded 5' primer with a J-beta primer mix, a second PCR ran for about 7 to 12 cycles. MiXCR, run by TCRdb on the 5' RACE reads, gives a single entry per CDR3 protein. Seen here are hundreds of thousands of distinct CDR3 sequences, 40% to 65% observed once, and the top ten hold around an eighth. Sequenced material: blood. These receptors were obtained from a woman at least 80 years old in good health.

In DNA form, the CDR3 reads TGTGCCAGCAGTCGGGCCGGGACAGGGAATACTAATACGCAGTATTTT. As protein: CASSRAGTGNTNTQYF. The chain uses TRBV6-5 and TRBJ2-3, with TRBD1 identical over 9 bases. This CDR3 is built from 16 residues. From germline, CDR1 is MNHEY and CDR2 SVGAGI. The ends lost 5 bases at V and 7 bases at J; junction bases unmatched: 13.

This clonotype came up many times. The gene calls are TRBV5-1 and TRBJ2-7, with unresolved D. Germline values: CDR1 SGHRS, CDR2 YFSETQ. The CDR3 has 15 amino acids. Trimming stripped 3 bases from V and 3 bases from J, with 16 bases between. The DNA for the CDR3 is TGCGCCAGCAGCTGGTCGTGGACCACAGACTACGAGCAGTACTTC. This sequence encodes CASSWSWTTDYEQYF. The full variable domain, its missing parts supplied by reference TRBV5-1 and TRBJ2-7, is KAGVTQTPRYLIKTRGQQVTLSCSPISGHRSVSWYQQTPGQGLQFLFEYFSETQRNKGNFPGRFSGRQFSNSRSEMNVSTLELGDSALYLCASSWSWTTDYEQYFGPGTRLTVT.

With regard to this clonotype: This may be a read error: a much more frequent sequence differs by one nucleotide. The chain couples TRBV5-1 to TRBJ2-4, with TRBD1 identical over 7 bases. CDR1 and CDR2 from the germline V gene are SGHRS and YFSETQ. The CDR3 length is 15 residues. The V gene end was trimmed by 4 bases and the J gene end by 15 bases; junction bases not matched to a gene: 19. The chain's CDR3 is CASSKLRQGSYERYF. The DNA for the CDR3 is TGCGCCAGCAGCAAACTCCGACAGGGTTCCTACGAGCGGTACTTC.

J is TRBJ1-2 and V is TRBV6-5; 9 nucleotides agree with TRBD1. Germline values: CDR1 MNHEY, CDR2 SVGAGI. This CDR3 contains 16 residues. Trimming removed 5 bases from V and 8 bases from J; junction bases left unmatched: 15. CDR3: CASSPPPATGGGGYTF. As DNA, the CDR3 is TGTGCCAGCAGTCCCCCACCTGCGACAGGGGGAGGCGGCTACACCTTC.

In nucleotides, the CDR3 is TGTGCCATCAGTGAGTCCCAAAGATACACAGATACGCAGTATTTT. Translated, it gives CAISESQRYTDTQYF. V is TRBV10-3 and J is TRBJ2-3; D remains unclear. Trimming stripped 0 bases from V and 2 bases from J, with 9 bases between. The germline V gene encodes CDR1 ENHRY and CDR2 SYGVKD. There are 15 residues in the CDR3.